This TCR beta chain was recovered during a study of regulatory T cells in long-lasting Graves disease. This clonotype was recorded many times. Time point in this sample: persistent/refractory GD, antithyroid drugs over 5 years with positive TRAb. Making the TCR library involved RNA that had been extracted from PBMCs. Investigators prepared the TCR beta libraries by applying iRepertoire HTBI primers and Arm-PCR of CDR3 regions. A single record per CDR3 protein comes from TCRdb applying MiXCR to the multiplex PCR reads. The table shows nearly 350,000 distinct CDR3 sequences, with roughly 21% occurring only once. The CDR3 covers 13 residues. The V gene lost 6 bases and the J gene lost 7 bases, with 12 bases spanning the gap.

The chain links TRBV12-3 or TRBV12-4 to TRBJ1-4, with a tentative D call TRBD1 (5 bases). The sample was peripheral blood mononuclear cells (PBMCs), taken when the disease was refractory, from a patient treated with antithyroid drugs. The origin of this receptor is a female donor with Graves disease. The CDR3 spells CASRDIRIEKLFF. In DNA form, the CDR3 reads TGTGCCAGCAGGGACATAAGGATTGAAAAACTGTTTTTT.